A single sample is the source of the 18 T cell receptor beta chains below, sequenced in a study of CD8 T cells in cerebrospinal fluid in Alzheimer's disease. TCRdb reprocessed the 10x single-cell sequencing reads and reports one entry per CDR3 protein, with no DNA. Its clone listing holds roughly 1,200 distinct CDR3 sequences. The specimen sequenced was cerebrospinal fluid. Receptors originate from a human donor in good health.

This clonotype is deemed medium-sized by its frequency. The chain carries TRBV6-2 or TRBV6-3 and TRBJ2-1; TCRdb picks TRBD1, but there is no DNA to check that call. The CDR3 runs 14 residues. CDR1 and CDR2 from the germline V gene are MNHEY and SVGEGT. CDR3 amino acids: CASSYLTGDNEQFF.

According to its frequency, this clonotype is medium-sized. The CDR3: CASSADMNYGYTF. V and J are TRBV6-2 or TRBV6-3 and TRBJ1-2; TCRdb reports TRBD1, a call that lacks DNA to check it against. CDR3 length equals 13 residues. Germline-derived CDR1 and CDR2 are MNHEY and SVGEGT.

The chain employs TRBV12-3 or TRBV12-4 and TRBJ2-4. The CDR3 has 14 residues. The CDR3 spells CASSLQTAKNIQYF.

This clonotype is classed as large (0.1 to 1%) by frequency. The chain employs TRBV6-5 and TRBJ2-7; TCRdb proposes TRBD2, but this gene call is untestable without DNA. Germline CDR1 is MNHEY and CDR2 is SVGAGI. This CDR3 comprises 12 residues. This CDR3 is CASINIAGEQYF.

This clonotype is called large based on its frequency. The chain has TRBV18 and TRBJ2-7. The germline V gene encodes CDR1 KGHSH and CDR2 LQKENI. The CDR3 totals 14 residues. The CDR3 is CASSPRLSGYEQYF.

This clonotype is deemed large by its frequency. This chain joins TRBV5-1 and TRBJ2-1; absent DNA, TCRdb's TRBD2 call cannot be checked. The CDR3 loop spans 16 amino acids. Germline CDR1 and CDR2: SGHRS and YFSETQ. The CDR3 reads CASSYGIAGGPIEQFF.

Judged by frequency, this clonotype is medium-sized. The chain couples TRBV2 to TRBJ2-5; as DNA is missing, the TRBD1 call by TCRdb cannot be tested. This CDR3 contains 12 residues. Germline CDR1 is SNHLY and CDR2 is FYNNEI. The CDR3 loop is CASKTGVETQYF.

This clonotype is called medium-sized based on its frequency. The genes are TRBV6-1 and TRBJ2-4. The length of the CDR3 is 17 residues. Germline V lookup: CDR1 MNHNS, CDR2 SASEGT. The CDR3: CASSEGQVSRDKNIQYF.

This clonotype is identified as large from frequency. The chain links TRBV4-2 to TRBJ1-4. CDR1 is LGHNA and CDR2 is YNFKEQ in the germline V gene. The CDR3 covers 14 residues. The CDR3 sequence is CASSLQVFNEKLFF.

Measured by frequency, this clonotype is medium-sized. The CDR3 region is CASSYPNTDTQYF. The chain links TRBV6-2 or TRBV6-3 to TRBJ2-3. Germline V gene sequence: CDR1 MNHEY, CDR2 SVGEGT. This CDR3 region has 13 residues.

Measured by frequency, this clonotype is large (0.1 to 1%). This sequence joins TRBV28 and TRBJ2-5. CDR1 is MDHEN, CDR2 SYDVKM, per germline. This CDR3 comprises 11 residues. The CDR3 loop is CASSYQETQYF.

Measured by frequency, this clonotype is medium-sized (0.01 to 0.1%). The V gene is TRBV27, the J gene TRBJ1-1; the TCRdb D gene call, TRBD1, has no DNA to confirm it. CDR1 and CDR2 from the germline V gene are MNHEY and SMNVEV (reference sequence). The CDR3 has 15 amino acids. CDR3 amino acids: CARYPGQDGGTEAFF.

In terms of frequency, this clonotype is medium-sized (0.01 to 0.1%). This chain uses TRBV6-2 or TRBV6-3 with TRBJ1-2; TCRdb reports TRBD1, a call that lacks DNA to check it against. CDR3 length: 16 residues. Germline assignment: CDR1 MNHEY and CDR2 SVGEGT. The CDR3 loop is CASSTYRDRILYGYTF.

Measured by frequency, this clonotype is medium-sized. This chain joins TRBV10-2 and TRBJ2-6. The CDR3 runs to 15 residues. The germline V gene has CDR1 WSHSY and CDR2 SAAADI. The chain's CDR3 is CASSDGGSGANVLTF.

By frequency, this clonotype registers medium-sized. The J gene is TRBJ2-2, the V gene TRBV11-3; TCRdb names TRBD1, which stays unverified in the absence of DNA. CDR1 is SGHNT, CDR2 YENEEA, per germline. This CDR3 comprises 18 residues. The CDR3: CASSLDTPLFGSSGELFF.

The gene calls are TRBV5-4 and TRBJ1-1; no DNA is available, so the TRBD1 call from TCRdb remains unchecked. Per the germline V gene, CDR1 is SGHNT and CDR2 is YYREEE (reference sequence). There are 13 residues in the CDR3. CDR3 sequence reads: CASLGQRNTEAFF.

Its frequency marks this clonotype as medium-sized. This chain connects TRBV9 to TRBJ1-2; the TCRdb D gene call, TRBD1, has no DNA to confirm it. This CDR3 contains 13 residues. The germline gives CDR1 SGDLS, CDR2 YYNGEE. This chain's CDR3 is CASSAIGDYGYTF. Drawing the rest from reference TRBV9 and TRBJ1-2, the complete variable domain is DSGVTQTPKHLITATGQRVTLRCSPRSGDLSVYWYQQSLDQGLQFLIQYYNGEERAKGNILERFSAQQFPDLHSELNLSSLELGDSALYFCASSAIGDYGYTFGSGTRLTVV.

By frequency, this clonotype is medium-sized. The chain links TRBV30 to TRBJ2-7. CDR3 length equals 11 residues. Germline values: CDR1 GTSNPN, CDR2 SVGIG (reference sequence). The chain's CDR3 is CAWSTVGEQYF. Combining the CDR3 with reference TRBV30 and TRBJ2-7 gives the whole variable domain SQTIHQWPATLVQPVGSPLSLECTVEGTSNPNLYWYRQAAGRGLQLLFYSVGIGQISSEVPQNLSASRPQDRQFILSSKKLLLSDSGFYLCAWSTVGEQYFGPGTRLTVT.